The present T cell receptor beta chain was sequenced within a study of cytomegalovirus exposure and HLA in healthy donors. Looking at the study overall: A data release that came early held tens of millions of unique TCRs from HLA-typed donors.

PCR amplification relied on 60 Vbeta primers (plus 13 Jbeta primers). Profiled with immunoSEQ multiplex PCR; TCRdb holds only in-frame clones, not every one. Among over 85,000 clones listed, about 73% were seen once. The donors were healthy bone marrow donors. Note on this clone: Its antigen is not identified.

The study's findings and limits: Available immune exposure information covered CMV serostatus only.

Trimming stripped 4 bases from V and 7 bases from J, with 17 bases between. The CDR3 length is 15 residues. Germline V gene lookup returns CDR1 ENHRY and CDR2 SYGVKD. The origin of this receptor is a woman in her twenties or thirties in good health and CMV-seronegative. The chain carries TRBV10-3 and TRBJ2-1, with a tentative D call TRBD1 (5 bases). The sequenced material came from PBMCs. The CDR3 region is CAISGGRVARNEQFF. CDR3 sequence (DNA): TGTGCCATCAGTGGGGGCAGGGTCGCTAGGAATGAGCAGTTCTTC.